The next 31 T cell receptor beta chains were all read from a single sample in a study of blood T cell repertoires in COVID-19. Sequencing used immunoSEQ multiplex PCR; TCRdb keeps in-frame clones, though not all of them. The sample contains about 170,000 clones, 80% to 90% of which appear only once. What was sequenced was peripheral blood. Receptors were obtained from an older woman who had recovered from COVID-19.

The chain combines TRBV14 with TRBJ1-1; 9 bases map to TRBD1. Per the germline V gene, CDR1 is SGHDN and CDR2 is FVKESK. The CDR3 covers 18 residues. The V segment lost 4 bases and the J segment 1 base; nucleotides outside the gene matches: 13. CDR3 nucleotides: TGTGCCAGCAGCCTTTTACCGGGACAGGGATATGGGAACACTGAAGCTTTCTTT. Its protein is CASSLLPGQGYGNTEAFF.

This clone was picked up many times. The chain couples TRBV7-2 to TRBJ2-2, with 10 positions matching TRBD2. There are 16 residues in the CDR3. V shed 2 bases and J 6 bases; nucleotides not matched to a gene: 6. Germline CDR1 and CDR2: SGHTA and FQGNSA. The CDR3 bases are TGTGCCAGCAGCTTAAGTAGCGGGAGGTGGGCCGGGGAGCTGTTTTTT. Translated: CASSLSSGRWAGELFF.

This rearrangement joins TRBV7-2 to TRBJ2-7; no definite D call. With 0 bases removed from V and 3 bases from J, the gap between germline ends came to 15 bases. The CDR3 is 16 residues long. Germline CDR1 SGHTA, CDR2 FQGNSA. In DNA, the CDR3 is TGTGCCAGCAGCTTAGCGCCCCAGGTCCGCTACTACGAGCAGTACTTC. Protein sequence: CASSLAPQVRYYEQYF.

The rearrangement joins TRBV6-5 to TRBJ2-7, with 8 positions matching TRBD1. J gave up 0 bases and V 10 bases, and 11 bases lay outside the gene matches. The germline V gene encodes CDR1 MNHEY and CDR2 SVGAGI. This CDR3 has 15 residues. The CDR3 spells CATHRTGTPSYEQYF. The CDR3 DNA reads TGTGCCACCCACCGGACAGGGACTCCCTCCTACGAGCAGTACTTC.

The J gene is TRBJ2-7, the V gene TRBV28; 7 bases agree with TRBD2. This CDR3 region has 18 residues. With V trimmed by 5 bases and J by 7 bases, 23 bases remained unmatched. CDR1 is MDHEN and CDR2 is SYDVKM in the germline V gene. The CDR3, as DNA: TGTGCCAGCAGTCCCCGCTCCGTAGGAACCCTAGCGGAGGGGGAGCAGTACTTC. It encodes CASSPRSVGTLAEGEQYF.

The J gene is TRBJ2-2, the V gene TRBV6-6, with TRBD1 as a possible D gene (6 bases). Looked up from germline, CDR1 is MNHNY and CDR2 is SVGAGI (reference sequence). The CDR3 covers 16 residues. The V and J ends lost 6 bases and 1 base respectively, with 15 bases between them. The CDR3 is CASSLLGTQNTGELFF. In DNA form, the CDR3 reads TGTGCCAGCAGCCTATTGGGGACACAGAACACCGGGGAGCTGTTTTTT.

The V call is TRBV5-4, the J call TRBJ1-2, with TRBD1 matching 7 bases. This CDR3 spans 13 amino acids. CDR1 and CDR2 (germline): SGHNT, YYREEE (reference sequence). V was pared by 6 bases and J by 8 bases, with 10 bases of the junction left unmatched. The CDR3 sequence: CASTLPDRVGYTF. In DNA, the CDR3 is TGTGCCAGCACCCTACCCGACAGGGTCGGCTACACCTTC. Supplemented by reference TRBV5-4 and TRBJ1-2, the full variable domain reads ETGVTQSPTHLIKTRGQQVTLRCSSQSGHNTVSWYQQALGQGPQFIFQYYREEENGRGNFPPRFSGLQFPNYSSELNVNALELDDSALYLCASTLPDRVGYTFGSGTRLTVV.

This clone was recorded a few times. CDR3 sequence reads: CASSEGRAAANTGELFF. In DNA, the CDR3 is TGTGCCAGCAGTGAAGGTCGAGCGGCCGCGAACACCGGGGAGCTGTTTTTT. The chain recombines TRBV2 with TRBJ2-2, with TRBD2 as a possible D gene (5 bases). The CDR3 has 17 residues. The germline CDR1 and CDR2 sequences are SNHLY and FYNNEI. V gave up 1 base and J gave up 0 bases, with 12 bases separating them. Full variable domain (outside the CDR3, taken from reference TRBV2 and TRBJ2-2): EPEVTQTPSHQVTQMGQEVILRCVPISNHLYFYWYRQILGQKVEFLVSFYNNEISEKSEIFDDQFSVERPDGSNFTLKIRSTKLEDSAMYFCASSEGRAAANTGELFFGEGSRLTVL.

The CDR3 protein is CASSQGGGQGRYEQYF. For the CDR3, the DNA is TGTGCCAGCAGCCAAGGAGGGGGACAGGGTCGCTACGAGCAGTACTTC. The rearrangement joins TRBV4-2 to TRBJ2-7; 9 bases fit TRBD1. The CDR3 spans 16 residues. The V and J ends lost 1 base and 3 bases, in that order; junction bases with no gene match: 7. Germline lookup yields CDR1 LGHNA and CDR2 YNFKEQ.

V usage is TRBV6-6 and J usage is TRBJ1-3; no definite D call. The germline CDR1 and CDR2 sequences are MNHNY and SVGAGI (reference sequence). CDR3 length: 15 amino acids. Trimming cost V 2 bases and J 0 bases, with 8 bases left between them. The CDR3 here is CASSYERSSGNTIYF. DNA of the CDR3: TGTGCCAGCAGTTACGAGAGGAGCTCTGGAAACACCATATATTTT.

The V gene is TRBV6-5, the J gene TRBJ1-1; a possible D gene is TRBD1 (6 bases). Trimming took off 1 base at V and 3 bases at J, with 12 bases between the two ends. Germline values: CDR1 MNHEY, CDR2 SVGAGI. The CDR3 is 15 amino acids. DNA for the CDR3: TGTGCCAGCAGTTACTGGGGGACACCATACACTGAAGCTTTCTTT. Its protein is CASSYWGTPYTEAFF.

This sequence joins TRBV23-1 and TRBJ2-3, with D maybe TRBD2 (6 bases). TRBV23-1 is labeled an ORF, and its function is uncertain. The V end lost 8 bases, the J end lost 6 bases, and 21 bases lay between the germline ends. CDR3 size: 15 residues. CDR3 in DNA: TGCGCCAGCTCCTGGGCGGGGATCCCAATGGATACGCAGTATTTT. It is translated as CASSWAGIPMDTQYF.

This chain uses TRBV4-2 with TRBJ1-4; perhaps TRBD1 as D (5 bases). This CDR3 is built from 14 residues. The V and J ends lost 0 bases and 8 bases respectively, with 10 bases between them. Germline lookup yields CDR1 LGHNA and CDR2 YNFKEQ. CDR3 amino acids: CASSQDRGGEKLFF. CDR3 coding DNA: TGTGCCAGCAGCCAAGATCGGGGGGGGGAAAAACTGTTTTTT.

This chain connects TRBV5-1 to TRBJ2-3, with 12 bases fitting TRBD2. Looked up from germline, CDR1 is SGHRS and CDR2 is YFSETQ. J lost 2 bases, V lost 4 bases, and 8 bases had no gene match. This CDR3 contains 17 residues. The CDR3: CASSAGLAGILTDTQYF. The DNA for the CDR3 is TGCGCCAGCAGCGCCGGACTAGCGGGGATCCTCACAGATACGCAGTATTTT.

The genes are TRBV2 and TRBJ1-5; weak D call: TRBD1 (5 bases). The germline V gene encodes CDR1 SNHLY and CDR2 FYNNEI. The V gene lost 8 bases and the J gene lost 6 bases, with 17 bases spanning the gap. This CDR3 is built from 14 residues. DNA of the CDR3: TGTGCCAGCTCCCCGACAGCCGGGGGTCAGCCCCAGCATTTT. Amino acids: CASSPTAGGQPQHF.

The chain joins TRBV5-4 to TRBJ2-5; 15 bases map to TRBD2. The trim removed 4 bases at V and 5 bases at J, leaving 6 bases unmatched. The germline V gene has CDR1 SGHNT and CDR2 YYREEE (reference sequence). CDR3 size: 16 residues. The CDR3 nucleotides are TGTGCCAGCAGCACCCGGACTAGCGGGAGGGAGGAGACCCAGTACTTC. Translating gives CASSTRTSGREETQYF.

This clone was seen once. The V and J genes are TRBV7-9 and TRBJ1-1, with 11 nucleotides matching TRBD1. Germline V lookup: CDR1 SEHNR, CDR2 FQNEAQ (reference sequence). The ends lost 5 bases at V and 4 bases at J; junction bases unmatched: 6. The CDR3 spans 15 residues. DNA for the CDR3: TGTGCCAGCAGCATCGGACAGGGGGCAAGCACTGAAGCTTTCTTT. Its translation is CASSIGQGASTEAFF.

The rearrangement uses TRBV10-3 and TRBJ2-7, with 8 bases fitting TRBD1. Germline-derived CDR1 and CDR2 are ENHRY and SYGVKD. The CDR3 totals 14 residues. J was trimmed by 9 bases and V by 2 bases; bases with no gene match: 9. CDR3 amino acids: CAISEGQGAVGQYF. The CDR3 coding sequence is TGTGCCATCAGTGAGGGGCAGGGGGCGGTGGGGCAGTACTTC.

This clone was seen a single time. The chain's CDR3 is CASSAPPAAPFF. The CDR3 nucleotides read TGTGCCAGTAGTGCCCCCCCAGCAGCGCCGTTCTTC. This chain uses TRBV19 with TRBJ2-1; no clear D. Germline V gives CDR1 LNHDA, CDR2 SQIVND (reference sequence). The CDR3 runs to 12 residues. V lost 5 bases and J lost 15, with 17 bases in between.

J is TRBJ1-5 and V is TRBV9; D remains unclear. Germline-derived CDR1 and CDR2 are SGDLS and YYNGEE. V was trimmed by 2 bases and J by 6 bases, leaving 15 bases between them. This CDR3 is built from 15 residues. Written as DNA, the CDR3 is TGTGCCAGCAGCGTGGACCCGGCGGAGGGTCAGCCCCAGCATTTT. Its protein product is CASSVDPAEGQPQHF.

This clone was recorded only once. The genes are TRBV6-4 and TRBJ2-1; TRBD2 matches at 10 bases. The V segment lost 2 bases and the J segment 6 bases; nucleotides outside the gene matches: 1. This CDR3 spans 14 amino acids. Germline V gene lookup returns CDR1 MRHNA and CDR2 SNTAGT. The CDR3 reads CASSDGTSVNEQFF. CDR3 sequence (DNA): TGTGCCAGCAGTGACGGGACTAGCGTCAATGAGCAGTTCTTC.

The CDR3 loop is CASSPAGGWAQYF. The CDR3 DNA reads TGTGCCAGCAGCCCCGCCGGAGGATGGGCCCAGTACTTC. The chain carries TRBV4-2 and TRBJ2-5, with D possibly matching TRBD2 (5 bases). CDR3 size: 13 residues. Germline loops: CDR1 LGHNA, CDR2 YNFKEQ. Trimming shortened V by 4 bases and J by 9 bases, and 15 bases separated the two germline ends.

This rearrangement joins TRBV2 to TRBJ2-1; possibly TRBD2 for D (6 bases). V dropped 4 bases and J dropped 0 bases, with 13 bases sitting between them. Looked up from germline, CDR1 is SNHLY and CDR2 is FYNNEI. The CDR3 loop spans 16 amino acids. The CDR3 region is CASSGAGGNSYNEQFF. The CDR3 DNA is TGTGCCAGCAGTGGTGCTGGGGGGAACTCCTACAATGAGCAGTTCTTC. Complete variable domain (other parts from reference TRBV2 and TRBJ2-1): EPEVTQTPSHQVTQMGQEVILRCVPISNHLYFYWYRQILGQKVEFLVSFYNNEISEKSEIFDDQFSVERPDGSNFTLKIRSTKLEDSAMYFCASSGAGGNSYNEQFFGPGTRLTVL.

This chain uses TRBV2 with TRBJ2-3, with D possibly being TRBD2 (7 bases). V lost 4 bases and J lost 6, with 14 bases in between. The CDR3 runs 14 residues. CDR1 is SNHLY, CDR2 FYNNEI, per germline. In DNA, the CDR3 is TGTGCCAGCAGTGGGCAGGGGAGGGGGGATACGCAGTATTTT. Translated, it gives CASSGQGRGDTQYF. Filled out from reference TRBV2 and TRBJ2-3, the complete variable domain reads EPEVTQTPSHQVTQMGQEVILRCVPISNHLYFYWYRQILGQKVEFLVSFYNNEISEKSEIFDDQFSVERPDGSNFTLKIRSTKLEDSAMYFCASSGQGRGDTQYFGPGTRLTVL.

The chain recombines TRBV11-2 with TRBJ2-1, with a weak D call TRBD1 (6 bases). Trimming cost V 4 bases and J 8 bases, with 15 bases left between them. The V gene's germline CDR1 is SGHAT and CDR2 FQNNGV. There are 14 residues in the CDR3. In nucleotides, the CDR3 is TGTGCCAGCAGCTCCCCCCGGGCAGGGGATGAGCAGTTCTTC. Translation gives CASSSPRAGDEQFF. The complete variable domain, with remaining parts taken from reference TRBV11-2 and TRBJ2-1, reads EAGVAQSPRYKIIEKRQSVAFWCNPISGHATLYWYQQILGQGPKLLIQFQNNGVVDDSQLPKDRFSAERLKGVDSTLKIQPAKLEDSAVYLCASSSPRAGDEQFFGPGTRLTVL.

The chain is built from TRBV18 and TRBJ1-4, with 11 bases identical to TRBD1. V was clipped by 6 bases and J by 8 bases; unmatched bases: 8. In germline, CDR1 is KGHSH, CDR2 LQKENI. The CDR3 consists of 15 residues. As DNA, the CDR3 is TGTGCCAGCTCGGAACGGACAGGGGGCGGAGAAAAACTGTTTTTT. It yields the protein CASSERTGGGEKLFF.

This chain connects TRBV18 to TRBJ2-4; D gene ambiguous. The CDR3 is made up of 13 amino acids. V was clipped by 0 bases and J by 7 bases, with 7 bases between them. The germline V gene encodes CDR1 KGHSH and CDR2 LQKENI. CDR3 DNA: TGTGCCAGCTCACCACCGGGCAAGAACATTCAGTACTTC. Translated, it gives CASSPPGKNIQYF.

As DNA, the CDR3 is TGCGCCAGCAGCCAAGAAGGCATCTGGCTAGCGGGGGGGCAGTTATGGAAGACCCAGTACTTC. Translated: CASSQEGIWLAGGQLWKTQYF. This sequence joins TRBV4-1 and TRBJ2-5; TRBD2 matches at 12 bases. The V gene's germline CDR1 is MGHRA and CDR2 YSYEKL. V gave up 0 bases and J gave up 6 bases; unmatched junction bases: 20. This CDR3 has 21 amino acids.

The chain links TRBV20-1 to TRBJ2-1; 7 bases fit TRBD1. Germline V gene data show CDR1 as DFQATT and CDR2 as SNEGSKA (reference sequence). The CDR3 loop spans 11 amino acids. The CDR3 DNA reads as TGCGGAACGGGACAGTACAATGAGCAGTTCTTC. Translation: CGTGQYNEQFF.

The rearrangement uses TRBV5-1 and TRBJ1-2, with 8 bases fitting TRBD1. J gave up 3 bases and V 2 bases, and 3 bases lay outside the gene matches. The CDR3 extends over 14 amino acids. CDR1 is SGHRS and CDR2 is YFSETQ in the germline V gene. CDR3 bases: TGCGCCAGCAGCTTCGGACAGGGTGACTATGGCTACACCTTC. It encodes CASSFGQGDYGYTF.

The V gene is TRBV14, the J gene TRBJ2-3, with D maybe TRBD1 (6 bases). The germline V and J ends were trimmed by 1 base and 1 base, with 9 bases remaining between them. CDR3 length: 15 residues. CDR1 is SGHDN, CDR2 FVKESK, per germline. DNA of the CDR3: TGTGCCAGCAGCCAAGGACAGGTCGGCACAGATACGCAGTATTTT. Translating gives CASSQGQVGTDTQYF.